This T cell receptor beta chain was recorded in a study of T cells in Graves' hyperthyroidism and ophthalmopathy. Overall study findings and caveats: Researchers report that a 13 V-J model separated ophthalmopathy from stable hyperthyroidism.

Template material for amplifying TCR beta CDR3 regions consisted of RNA transcripts. HTBI primers drove first-round RT-PCR of the TCR CDR3. TCRdb redid the calling of the multiplex PCR reads with MiXCR, one entry per CDR3 protein. The data hold about 770,000 distinct CDR3 sequences, with about 17% observed a single time. This CDR3 has 11 amino acids. Germline lookup yields CDR1 DFQATT and CDR2 SNEGSKA (reference sequence). Trimming pared 2 bases from V and 13 bases from J, leaving 11 bases between. Progressors' blood was drawn at hyperthyroidism diagnosis, before ophthalmopathy symptoms. For this clonotype: What it binds is unknown.

This receptor was taken from a woman in her 50s with Graves' hyperthyroidism that later progressed to Graves' ophthalmopathy. Material: blood. The V gene is TRBV20-1, the J gene TRBJ1-4; TRBD1 is a possible D gene (5 bases). The CDR3: CSARSTVRLFF. DNA for the CDR3: TGCAGTGCTAGATCGACAGTAAGACTGTTTTTT.